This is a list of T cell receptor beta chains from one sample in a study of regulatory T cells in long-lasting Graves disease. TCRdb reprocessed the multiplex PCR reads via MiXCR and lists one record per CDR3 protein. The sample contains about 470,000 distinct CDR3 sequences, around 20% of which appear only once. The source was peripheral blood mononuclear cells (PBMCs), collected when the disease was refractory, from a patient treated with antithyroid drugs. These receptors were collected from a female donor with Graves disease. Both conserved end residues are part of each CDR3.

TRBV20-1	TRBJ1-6	CSADLNSGTASDPPLHF
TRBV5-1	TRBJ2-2	CASKKGSGDTGELFF
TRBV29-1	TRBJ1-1	CSVDQGLGTEAFF
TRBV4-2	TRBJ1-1	CASSQKRTGLNFSEAFF
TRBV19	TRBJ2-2	CASSSLDQNTGELFF
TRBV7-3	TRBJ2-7	CASSIVPESSYEQYF
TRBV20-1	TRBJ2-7	CSARGFRPSGSDLEQYF
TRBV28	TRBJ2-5	CASRDRGLQETQYF
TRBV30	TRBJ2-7	CAWRKDGYEQYF
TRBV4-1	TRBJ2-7	CASSYAPVGSDYEQYF